One and the same sample provided the 31 T cell receptor beta chains below, sequenced in a study of blood T cell repertoires in COVID-19. Sequencing used immunoSEQ multiplex PCR; TCRdb keeps in-frame clones, though not all of them. There are 400,000 to 450,000 clones in the sample; roughly 87% occur only once, and approximately 0.65% lies in the top ten. The sample taken for sequencing was PBMCs or T cells enriched from blood (not recorded which). The receptors originated from a man in his late teens or twenties who had recovered from COVID-19.

The chain employs TRBV6-6 and TRBJ2-3; 10 bases match TRBD2. V shed 6 bases, J shed 0 bases, and the junction held 18 bases outside the gene matches. CDR3 length: 20 amino acids. Looked up from germline, CDR1 is MNHNY and CDR2 is SVGAGI (reference sequence). The CDR3 is CASSRLGSKRGGSSTDTQYF. The CDR3 DNA sequence: TGTGCCAGCAGCCGGTTAGGATCTAAGCGGGGGGGATCTAGCACAGATACGCAGTATTTT.

CDR3 amino acids: CASRRQGYNEKLFF. CDR3 sequence (DNA): TGTGCCAGTCGCAGACAAGGCTATAATGAAAAACTGTTTTTT. The chain carries TRBV19 and TRBJ1-4, with D uncertain. Germline CDR1 and CDR2: LNHDA and SQIVND (reference sequence). There are 14 residues in the CDR3. V lost 8 bases and J lost 4, with 14 bases in between.

The chain uses TRBV5-1 and TRBJ1-1, with 8 bases matching TRBD1. Trimming took 4 bases from V and 0 from J; bases not matched to a gene: 11. CDR1 is SGHRS and CDR2 is YFSETQ in the germline V gene. CDR3 length: 17 residues. This CDR3 reads CASSLRTGQGMNTEAFF. The CDR3 DNA is TGCGCCAGCAGCCTGAGAACAGGACAGGGTATGAACACTGAAGCTTTCTTT.

This chain uses TRBV18 with TRBJ1-1, with TRBD1 matching 9 bases. This CDR3 comprises 16 residues. With V trimmed by 3 bases and J by 5 bases, 10 bases remained unmatched. Germline V lookup: CDR1 KGHSH, CDR2 LQKENI. The CDR3 loop reads CASSPTRDRVRTEAFF. The CDR3 nucleotides read TGTGCCAGCTCACCGACGCGGGACAGGGTGAGGACTGAAGCTTTCTTT.

The genes are TRBV5-4 and TRBJ2-1, with 13 bases identical to TRBD2. V trimming: 5 bases; J trimming: 12 bases; junction bases outside the gene matches: 11. Germline V CDR1 and CDR2: SGHNT, YYREEE (reference sequence). This CDR3 contains 15 residues. CDR3 in DNA: TGTGCCAGCAGACCTGGGACTAGCGGGACCCAAGCGCAGTTCTTC. It translates to CASRPGTSGTQAQFF.

The chain is built from TRBV11-2 and TRBJ2-1; 9 bases are a match to TRBD2. J gave up 0 bases and V 4 bases, and 4 bases lay outside the gene matches. Germline assignment: CDR1 SGHAT and CDR2 FQNNGV. This CDR3 is 16 amino acids long. The CDR3 sequence is CASSSRRGGSYNEQFF. The DNA of the CDR3 is TGTGCCAGCAGCTCGAGGCGGGGGGGCTCCTACAATGAGCAGTTCTTC. Full variable domain (missing parts from reference TRBV11-2 and TRBJ2-1): EAGVAQSPRYKIIEKRQSVAFWCNPISGHATLYWYQQILGQGPKLLIQFQNNGVVDDSQLPKDRFSAERLKGVDSTLKIQPAKLEDSAVYLCASSSRRGGSYNEQFFGPGTRLTVL.

CDR3 sequence (DNA): TGTGCCAGCGGGAGTACAGGGTCCACTGAAGCTTTCTTT. Protein sequence: CASGSTGSTEAFF. J is TRBJ1-1 and V is TRBV7-3; D perhaps matches TRBD1 (6 bases). V was cut by 8 bases and J by 4 bases, with 14 bases left in between. The length of the CDR3 is 13 residues. From germline, CDR1 is SGHTA and CDR2 FQGTGA.

Here the CDR3 reads CATSGALAAGNKGNEQFF. The CDR3 DNA is TGTGCCACCAGTGGCGCCCTCGCAGCGGGAAACAAGGGAAATGAGCAGTTCTTC. The rearrangement joins TRBV24-1 to TRBJ2-1, with 7 nucleotides matching TRBD2. CDR1 is KGHDR and CDR2 is SFDVKD in the germline V gene. The length of the CDR3 is 18 residues. V dropped 5 bases and J dropped 7; count of bases not matched to a gene: 19.

The CDR3 DNA sequence: TGTGCCAGCAGCCAAGGGACAGCCGCTTCCAAGCAGTACTTC. It codes for CASSQGTAASKQYF. V and J are TRBV3-1 (or the pseudogene TRBV3-2) and TRBJ2-7, with a weak D call TRBD1 (6 bases). Trimming took off 1 base at V and 8 bases at J, with 15 bases between the two ends. Germline V CDR1 and CDR2: LGHDT, YNNKEL (reference sequence). CDR3 length equals 14 residues.

V is TRBV2 and J is TRBJ2-1, with D perhaps matching TRBD2 (5 bases). Germline loops: CDR1 SNHLY, CDR2 FYNNEI. The CDR3 has 13 residues. With 5 bases removed from V and 4 bases from J, the gap between germline ends came to 9 bases. The DNA for the CDR3 is TGTGCCAGCAGTTCAGGACTTTACAATGAGCAGTTCTTC. It specifies CASSSGLYNEQFF.

This chain links TRBV19 with TRBJ2-1; 9 positions agree with TRBD2. Germline lookup yields CDR1 LNHDA and CDR2 SQIVND (reference sequence). V was clipped by 1 base and J by 8 bases; unmatched bases: 12. The CDR3 runs to 17 residues. CDR3 region: CASSIVWREGRLHEQFF. The CDR3 nucleotides read TGTGCCAGTAGTATAGTATGGCGGGAGGGCCGTTTGCATGAGCAGTTCTTC.

This chain uses TRBV5-6 with TRBJ1-6; weak D call: TRBD1 (6 bases). The CDR3 length is 17 residues. V dropped 3 bases and J dropped 8 bases, with 21 bases sitting between them. From germline, CDR1 is SGHDT and CDR2 YYEEEE. This CDR3 is CASSSYREGGGDSPLHF. The CDR3 DNA sequence: TGTGCCAGCAGCTCCTACAGGGAGGGGGGTGGTGATTCACCCCTCCACTTT.

V is TRBV5-1 and J is TRBJ2-2, with a tentative D call TRBD2 (6 bases). V was shortened by 4 bases and J by 3 bases, with 13 bases between the two germline ends. In germline, CDR1 is SGHRS, CDR2 YFSETQ. The CDR3 is 15 amino acids. CDR3 sequence: CASSPPGVDTGELFF. The CDR3 DNA sequence: TGCGCCAGCAGCCCCCCGGGGGTGGACACCGGGGAGCTGTTTTTT.

J is TRBJ1-1 and V is TRBV5-1, with D possibly TRBD1 on 6 matching bases. The germline V and J ends were trimmed by 0 bases and 2 bases, with 20 bases remaining between them. Germline loops: CDR1 SGHRS, CDR2 YFSETQ. The length of the CDR3 is 18 residues. In DNA form, the CDR3 reads TGCGCCAGCAGCTTGGATTGGAGCGGTGGCAGGGGTAACACTGAAGCTTTCTTT. Translated: CASSLDWSGGRGNTEAFF.

The V and J genes are TRBV9 and TRBJ1-3; TRBD1 might be the D (6 bases). Germline V CDR1 and CDR2: SGDLS, YYNGEE. Trimming took 4 bases from V and 0 from J, leaving 17 bases between them. The CDR3 totals 17 residues. The CDR3 protein is CASSPTPTGLSGNTIYF. CDR3 sequence (DNA): TGTGCCAGCAGCCCGACCCCGACAGGCCTCTCTGGAAACACCATATATTTT.

The gene calls are TRBV10-3 and TRBJ1-1; no definite D call. V was clipped by 4 bases and J by 1 base, with 10 bases between them. This CDR3 has 14 amino acids. The germline CDR1 and CDR2 sequences are ENHRY and SYGVKD. Written as DNA, the CDR3 is TGTGCCATCAGTGCTCGAGGTCGGAACACTGAAGCTTTCTTT. It codes for CAISARGRNTEAFF.

The genes are TRBV11-2 and TRBJ2-1; maybe TRBD2 (5 bases). Trimming cost V 6 bases and J 2 bases, with 14 bases left between them. Germline V gene data show CDR1 as SGHAT and CDR2 as FQNNGV. The CDR3 length is 15 residues. CDR3 sequence: CASSSAPGTYNEQFF. The CDR3 bases are TGTGCCAGCAGTTCTGCTCCGGGGACCTACAATGAGCAGTTCTTC.

This chain joins TRBV27 and TRBJ2-7; TRBD1 aligns across 10 bases. This CDR3 is built from 15 residues. V shed 5 bases, J shed 4 bases, and the junction held 8 bases outside the gene matches. Germline CDR1 MNHEY, CDR2 SMNVEV (reference sequence). The CDR3 region is CASSLSTGGEYEQYF. In nucleotides, the CDR3 is TGTGCCAGCAGTCTTTCGACAGGGGGCGAATACGAGCAGTACTTC.

The chain is built from TRBV28 and TRBJ1-2; D is unclear. V shed 5 bases and J shed 8 bases, with 15 bases lying between them. The CDR3 loop spans 13 amino acids. CDR1 is MDHEN and CDR2 is SYDVKM in the germline V gene. The chain's CDR3 is CASSIDGRIGYTF. The CDR3 DNA follows: TGTGCCAGCAGTATCGACGGGAGGATCGGCTACACCTTC.

The chain recombines TRBV27 with TRBJ1-6, with D perhaps TRBD1 (5 bases). Germline V CDR1 and CDR2: MNHEY, SMNVEV (reference sequence). The CDR3 length is 14 residues. V was shortened by 7 bases and J by 10 bases, with 17 bases between the two germline ends. The DNA for the CDR3 is TGTGCCAGCATGGACACTGTTTCGTTCTCACCCCTCCACTTT. It encodes CASMDTVSFSPLHF.

In its sample, this clone was seen once. The CDR3 sequence is CASSPSGPYNEQFF. CDR3 DNA: TGTGCCAGCAGTCCTAGCGGGCCCTACAATGAGCAGTTCTTC. This sequence joins TRBV3-1 (or the pseudogene TRBV3-2) and TRBJ2-1; 8 positions match TRBD2. The CDR3 totals 14 residues. V shed 6 bases, J shed 2 bases, and the junction held 3 bases outside the gene matches. Germline CDR1 reads LGHDT; CDR2 reads YNNKEL (reference sequence).

This clone was observed a handful of times. This chain joins TRBV5-6 and TRBJ2-1; 7 bases align to TRBD2. Germline CDR1 reads SGHDT; CDR2 reads YYEEEE. V dropped 0 bases and J dropped 12; count of bases not matched to a gene: 3. The CDR3 has 12 residues. The CDR3 loop reads CASSLVRGRQFF. The CDR3 nucleotides are TGTGCCAGCAGCTTGGTGCGGGGGAGGCAGTTCTTC.

To note about this clone: The junction differs from germline at one of its ends, possibly a read error. The chain couples TRBV18 to TRBJ1-1, with a weak D call TRBD1 (6 bases). This CDR3 spans 14 amino acids. Germline CDR1 KGHSH, CDR2 LQKENI. DNA for the CDR3: TGTGCCAGCTCGCCACTGGGGGCGGACACTGAAGCTTTCTTT. Its protein is CASSPLGADTEAFF.

The chain joins TRBV9 to TRBJ1-6, with a tentative D call TRBD1 (6 bases). V lost 4 bases, J lost 7 bases, and 12 bases lay in between. Germline CDR1 reads SGDLS; CDR2 reads YYNGEE. The CDR3 runs 14 residues. Here the CDR3 DNA reads TGTGCCAGCAGCCTAAACAGGGAAAATTCACCCCTCCACTTT. It specifies CASSLNRENSPLHF. Variable domain in full (rest from reference TRBV9 and TRBJ1-6): DSGVTQTPKHLITATGQRVTLRCSPRSGDLSVYWYQQSLDQGLQFLIQYYNGEERAKGNILERFSAQQFPDLHSELNLSSLELGDSALYFCASSLNRENSPLHFGNGTRLTVT.

This clone showed up just a few times. This rearrangement joins TRBV28 to TRBJ2-7; D is perhaps TRBD1 (6 bases). The CDR3 sequence is 11 residues long. Trimming stripped 3 bases from V and 11 bases from J, with 11 bases between. The germline gives CDR1 MDHEN, CDR2 SYDVKM. The CDR3 DNA sequence: TGTGCCAGCAGTTTGGGGGCGTCGGAGTACTTC. Translation: CASSLGASEYF.

The rearrangement links TRBV3-1 (or the pseudogene TRBV3-2) to TRBJ1-1; 8 bases agree with TRBD1. The CDR3 totals 16 residues. CDR1 is LGHDT, CDR2 YNNKEL, per germline (reference sequence). The J segment lost 0 bases and the V segment lost 4 bases, leaving 7 bases of the junction unmatched. DNA for the CDR3: TGTGCCAGCAGCCGTCCCGGGACAGGAATGAACACTGAAGCTTTCTTT. Its translation is CASSRPGTGMNTEAFF.

This clone has just one count. The chain carries TRBV28 and TRBJ2-7; 8 nucleotides align to TRBD1. The germline V gene encodes CDR1 MDHEN and CDR2 SYDVKM. V shed 6 bases, J shed 6 bases, and the junction held 4 bases outside the gene matches. There are 12 residues in the CDR3. The CDR3, as DNA: TGTGCCAGCAGCAGGGGGCAAGGCGAGCAGTACTTC. Translation: CASSRGQGEQYF.

The chain couples TRBV12-5 to TRBJ1-6; 7 bases map to TRBD1. The V gene end was trimmed by 0 bases and the J gene end by 7 bases; junction bases not matched to a gene: 12. The CDR3 is 18 residues long. CDR1 is LGHNT and CDR2 is FRNRAP in the germline V gene. Here the CDR3 reads CASGLVVDRAGRNSPLHF. The CDR3 DNA follows: TGTGCTAGTGGTTTGGTAGTCGACAGGGCGGGTAGGAATTCACCCCTCCACTTT. Looking up the rest from reference TRBV12-5 and TRBJ1-6 gives the full variable domain: DARVTQTPRHKVTEMGQEVTMRCQPILGHNTVFWYRQTMMQGLELLAYFRNRAPLDDSGMPKDRFSAEMPDATLATLKIQPSEPRDSAVYFCASGLVVDRAGRNSPLHFGNGTRLTVT.

This sequence joins TRBV5-4 and TRBJ2-3; D remains ambiguous. Germline lookup yields CDR1 SGHNT and CDR2 YYREEE (reference sequence). Trimming removed 2 bases at V and 0 bases at J, with 10 bases between. This CDR3 spans 15 amino acids. CDR3 DNA: TGTGCCAGCAGCTTTCCAACAGCTAGCACAGATACGCAGTATTTT. It yields the protein CASSFPTASTDTQYF.

The chain links TRBV21-1 to TRBJ1-4; no check of the table's D call, TRBD1, against the DNA was made. TRBV21-1 is deemed a pseudogene. This CDR3 has 16 residues. The CDR3 spells CASSKFVGSTNEKLFF. DNA for the CDR3: TGTGCCAGCAGCAAATTTGTGGGCTCCACTAATGAAAAACTGTTTTTT.

The J gene is TRBJ1-3, the V gene TRBV5-4; tentative D call: TRBD1 (5 bases). CDR1 and CDR2 (germline): SGHNT, YYREEE (reference sequence). V was trimmed by 2 bases and J by 0 bases, leaving 9 bases between them. This CDR3 contains 15 residues. CDR3 nucleotide sequence: TGTGCCAGCAGCTTCGGGGGGGACTCTGGAAACACCATATATTTT. This translates into CASSFGGDSGNTIYF.